This passage covers 9 T cell receptor beta chains from one sample sequenced in a study of cytomegalovirus exposure and HLA in healthy donors. 13 Jbeta primers and 60 Vbeta primers were used for the PCR. Generated by immunoSEQ multiplex PCR, the TCRdb table keeps only in-frame clones and is missing some. This table holds 100,000 to 150,000 clones, roughly 70% found once. Input material: PBMCs. The receptors here all came from a woman in her fifties or sixties in good health and CMV-seropositive.

The chain has TRBV10-3 and TRBJ1-1, with D unresolved. Deletions cut 2 bases from V and 5 bases from J, with 9 bases between. The CDR3 spans 13 residues. Germline V gene lookup returns CDR1 ENHRY and CDR2 SYGVKD. The CDR3 is CAISEEKQTEAFF. The DNA for the CDR3 is TGTGCCATCAGTGAGGAAAAACAGACTGAAGCTTTCTTT.

In DNA, the CDR3 is TGTGCCAGCAGTTTAGGTGGGGGACAAGGCACGCAGTATTTT. Translated, it gives CASSLGGGQGTQYF. The chain links TRBV28 to TRBJ2-3, with D maybe TRBD1 (6 bases). CDR3 length: 14 amino acids. Germline CDR1 MDHEN, CDR2 SYDVKM. V was pared by 2 bases and J by 9 bases, with 15 bases between.

The sample holds one count of this clone. The chain uses TRBV5-1 and TRBJ1-2, with 7 bases matching TRBD1. Germline CDR1 SGHRS, CDR2 YFSETQ. The V and J ends lost 1 base and 1 base, in that order; junction bases with no gene match: 4. CDR3 size: 15 residues. In nucleotides, the CDR3 is TGCGCCAGCAGCTTGTATCAGGGGGATAACTATGGCTACACCTTC. This gives the protein CASSLYQGDNYGYTF.

The V call is TRBV27, the J call TRBJ1-6; 9 bases match TRBD1. This CDR3 is built from 14 residues. From germline, CDR1 is MNHEY and CDR2 SMNVEV (reference sequence). J gave up 7 bases and V 5 bases, and 3 bases lay outside the gene matches. The DNA of the CDR3 is TGTGCCAGCAGTCCGGACAGGGGCAATTCACCCCTCCACTTT. Translation gives CASSPDRGNSPLHF.

V usage is TRBV6-5 and J usage is TRBJ2-5; 8 nucleotides align to TRBD1. The CDR3 consists of 13 residues. Germline V lookup: CDR1 MNHEY, CDR2 SVGAGI. The ends lost 5 bases at V and 4 bases at J; junction bases unmatched: 3. CDR3 region: CASSTGQGETQYF. The CDR3 DNA reads as TGTGCCAGCAGTACCGGACAGGGAGAGACCCAGTACTTC.

This clone was counted between two and nine times. The rearrangement uses TRBV4-3 and TRBJ1-4; unclear D gene. In germline, CDR1 is LGHNA, CDR2 YSLEER. This CDR3 is 16 amino acids long. Trimming removed 0 bases from V and 0 bases from J, with 8 bases in between. Here the CDR3 reads CASSQELFATNEKLFF. CDR3 nucleotides: TGCGCCAGCAGCCAAGAATTGTTCGCAACTAATGAAAAACTGTTTTTT.

The V and J genes are TRBV19 and TRBJ1-2, with unresolved D. V shed 5 bases and J shed 5 bases, with 18 bases lying between them. Germline V lookup: CDR1 LNHDA, CDR2 SQIVND (reference sequence). The CDR3 contains 15 residues. DNA of the CDR3: TGTGCCAGTAGTCCCGGCCCGGGATCCCATTATGGCTACACCTTC. It specifies CASSPGPGSHYGYTF. The whole variable domain, filled in from reference TRBV19 and TRBJ1-2, reads DGGITQSPKYLFRKEGQNVTLSCEQNLNHDAMYWYRQDPGQGLRLIYYSQIVNDFQKGDIAEGYSVSREKKESFPLTVTSAQKNPTAFYLCASSPGPGSHYGYTFGSGTRLTVV.

The genes are TRBV27 and TRBJ1-1, with D tentatively TRBD1 (5 bases). The CDR3 extends over 14 amino acids. Trimming pared 2 bases from V and 1 base from J, leaving 8 bases between. Per the germline V gene, CDR1 is MNHEY and CDR2 is SMNVEV (reference sequence). The CDR3 here is CASSLRQPNTEAFF. The CDR3 nucleotides are TGTGCCAGCAGTTTACGACAGCCGAACACTGAAGCTTTCTTT.

The chain links TRBV27 to TRBJ2-2; 10 nucleotides agree with TRBD1. V dropped 6 bases and J dropped 0; count of bases not matched to a gene: 4. The length of the CDR3 is 16 residues. Germline loops: CDR1 MNHEY, CDR2 SMNVEV (reference sequence). CDR3 residues: CASRLGQGANTGELFF. DNA for the CDR3: TGTGCCAGCAGACTCGGACAGGGGGCGAACACCGGGGAGCTGTTTTTT.